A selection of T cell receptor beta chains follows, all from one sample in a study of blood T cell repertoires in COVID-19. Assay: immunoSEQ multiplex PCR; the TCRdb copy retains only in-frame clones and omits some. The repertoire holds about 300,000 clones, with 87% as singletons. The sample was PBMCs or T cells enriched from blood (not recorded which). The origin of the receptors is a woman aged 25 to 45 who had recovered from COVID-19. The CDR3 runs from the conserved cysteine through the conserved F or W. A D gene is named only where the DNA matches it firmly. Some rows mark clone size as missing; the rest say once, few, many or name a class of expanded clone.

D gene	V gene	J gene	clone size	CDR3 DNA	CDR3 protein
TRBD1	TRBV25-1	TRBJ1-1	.	TGTGCCAGCAGTGAATTGGGACAGGGGGTTGAAGCTTTCTTT	CASSELGQGVEAFF
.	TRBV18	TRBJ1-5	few	TGTGCCAGCTCACGGGCGCAAAGCAATCAGCCCCAGCATTTT	CASSRAQSNQPQHF
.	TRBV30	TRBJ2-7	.	TGTGCCTGGAGTCATCGGACAGGGACTATCTACGAGCAGTACTTC	CAWSHRTGTIYEQYF
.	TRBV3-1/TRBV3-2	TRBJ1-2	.	TGTGCCGTCAAAAATGGCAAGGGGGTTAATGGCTACACCTTC	CAVKNGKGVNGYTF
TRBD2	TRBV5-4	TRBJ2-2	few	TGTGCCAGCAGCTTGGGACTAGCGGGGAACACCGGGGAGCTGTTTTTT	CASSLGLAGNTGELFF
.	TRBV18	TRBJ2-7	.	TGTGCCAGCTCAGCTCAGGGGCCCGAGCAGTACTTC	CASSAQGPEQYF
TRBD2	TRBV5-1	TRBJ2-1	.	TGCGCCAGCAGCACGGGACTAGCGGGGGGCGATAACAATGAGCAGTTCTTC	CASSTGLAGGDNNEQFF
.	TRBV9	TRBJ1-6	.	TGTGCCAGCAGCGTAGATCAGGGGAGGGGATCACCCCTCCACTTT	CASSVDQGRGSPLHF
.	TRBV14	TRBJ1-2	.	TGTGCCAGCAGCCAAGTGACAAACTATGGCTACACCTTC	CASSQVTNYGYTF
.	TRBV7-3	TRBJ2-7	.	TGTGCCAGGTCCAGGGGCTACTACGAGCAGTACTTC	CARSRGYYEQYF
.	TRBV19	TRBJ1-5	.	TGTGCCAGTAGCGGGGGGGGCAGGGCCAATCAGCCCCAGCATTTT	CASSGGGRANQPQHF
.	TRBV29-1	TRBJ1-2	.	TGCAGCGTTGCGACACAAAGAAACTATGGCTACACCTTC	CSVATQRNYGYTF
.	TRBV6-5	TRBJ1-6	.	TGTGCCAGCAGCGGGACAAAAAATTCACCCCTCCACTTT	CASSGTKNSPLHF
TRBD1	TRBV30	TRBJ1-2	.	TGTGCCTGGGATTTCGGACAGGGTTATGGCTACACCTTC	CAWDFGQGYGYTF
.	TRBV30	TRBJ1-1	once	TGTGCCTGGAGTCCCAAGCGTCCTGAAGCTTTCTTT	CAWSPKRPEAFF
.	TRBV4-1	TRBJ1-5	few	TGCGCCAGCAGCCAAGAACTAGGAGGGAGCAATCAGCCCCAGCATTTT	CASSQELGGSNQPQHF
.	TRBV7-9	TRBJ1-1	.	TGTGCCAGCAGCCCCGCCAGGGCAGTGAACACTGAAGCTTTCTTT	CASSPARAVNTEAFF
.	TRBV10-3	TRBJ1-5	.	TGTGCCATCAGTGAGCGGCAGGGCAATCAGCCCCAGCATTTT	CAISERQGNQPQHF
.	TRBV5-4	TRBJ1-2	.	TGTGCCAGCAGCTTGGTAGGGGCTAGTGGCTACACCTTC	CASSLVGASGYTF
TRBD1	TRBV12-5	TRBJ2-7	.	TGTGCTAGTGGTTTGGTAACAGGGGGCCAATACGAGCAGTACTTC	CASGLVTGGQYEQYF
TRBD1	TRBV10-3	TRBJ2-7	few	TGTGCCATCAGCTTGACAGGGCAGACCTACGAGCAGTACTTC	CAISLTGQTYEQYF
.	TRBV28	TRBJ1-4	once	TGTGCCAGCAGTTTTATGTCCCAGGGTGATAATGAAAAACTGTTTTTT	CASSFMSQGDNEKLFF
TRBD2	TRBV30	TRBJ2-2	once	TGTGCCTGGATTTCGGCGGGGGGGAACACCGGGGAGCTGTTTTTT	CAWISAGGNTGELFF
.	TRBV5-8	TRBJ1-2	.	TGTGCCAGCAGCTTGGACCAACGGGGCTATGGCTACACCTTC	CASSLDQRGYGYTF
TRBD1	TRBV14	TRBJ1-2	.	TGTGCCAGCAGCCAACCGGGTACAGGGGGGTTTGGCTACACCTTC	CASSQPGTGGFGYTF
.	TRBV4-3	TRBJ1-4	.	TGCGCCAGCAGCCAATCGGGAAGCTCTAATGAAAAACTGTTTTTT	CASSQSGSSNEKLFF
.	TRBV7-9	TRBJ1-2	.	TGTGCCAGCGCGGGGGCAGGGTATGGCTACACCTTC	CASAGAGYGYTF
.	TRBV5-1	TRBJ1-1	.	TGCGCCAGCAGCTTGGGCGGGAGGGTTGACACTGAAGCTTTCTTT	CASSLGGRVDTEAFF
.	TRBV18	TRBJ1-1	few	TGTGCCAGCTCACCGGCCCAAGGGGCAGGAACTGAAGCTTTCTTT	CASSPAQGAGTEAFF
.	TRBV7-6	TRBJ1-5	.	TGTGCCAGCAGCTTAGTGCCGGGGAGCAATCAGCCCCAGCATTTT	CASSLVPGSNQPQHF
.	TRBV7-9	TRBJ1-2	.	TGTGCCAGCAGCCCAGACAGAGACTATGGCTACACCTTC	CASSPDRDYGYTF
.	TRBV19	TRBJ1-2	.	TGTGCCAGTAGAAGTTTCAGGGTAATTGATGGCTACACCTTC	CASRSFRVIDGYTF
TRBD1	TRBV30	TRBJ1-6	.	TGTGCCTGGAGGCGGGACAGTAATTCACCCCTCCACTTT	CAWRRDSNSPLHF
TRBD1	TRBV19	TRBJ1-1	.	TGTGCCAGTAGTACCGGACAGGGAAGTACTGAAGCTTTCTTT	CASSTGQGSTEAFF
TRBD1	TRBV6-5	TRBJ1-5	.	TGTGCCAGCAGAGGACAGGGCCCTAATCAGCCCCAGCATTTT	CASRGQGPNQPQHF
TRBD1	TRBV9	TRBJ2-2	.	TGTGCCAGCAGCCCCGCGCCGGGACAGGTTTCGAGGACCGGGGAGCTGTTTTTT	CASSPAPGQVSRTGELFF
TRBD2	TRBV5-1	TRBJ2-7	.	TGCGCCAGCAGTCGCGGACTAGCTCCCAGCTACGAGCAGTACTTC	CASSRGLAPSYEQYF
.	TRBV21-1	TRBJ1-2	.	TGTGCCAGCCCAGCAGGGAGGGTTCAGGGCTACACCTTC	CASPAGRVQGYTF
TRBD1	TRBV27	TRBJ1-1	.	TGTGCCAGCAGTTTGAGGGGGCGGAGTGAAGCTTTCTTT	CASSLRGRSEAFF
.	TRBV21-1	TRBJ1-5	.	TGTGCCAGCAGCACAGGGGGCAAGGGCAATCAGCCCCAGCATTTT	CASSTGGKGNQPQHF
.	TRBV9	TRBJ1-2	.	TGTGCCAGCAGCGTGGCGGTTGGCGGGGGCTACACCTTC	CASSVAVGGGYTF
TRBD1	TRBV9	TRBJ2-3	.	TGTGCCAGCAGCGTAGGGACAGGGTTTGGTGCAGATACGCAGTATTTT	CASSVGTGFGADTQYF
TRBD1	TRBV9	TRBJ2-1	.	TGTGCCAGCAGCGTAGAAGGGGGCTTTTACAATGAGCAGTTCTTC	CASSVEGGFYNEQFF
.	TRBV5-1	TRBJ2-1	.	TGCGCCAGCAGCCCTCCGCGGGACAGCAGCAATGAGCAGTTCTTC	CASSPPRDSSNEQFF
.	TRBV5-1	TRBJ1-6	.	TGCGCCAGCAGCCCCGGACAGAATCGTTCACCCCTCCACTTT	CASSPGQNRSPLHF
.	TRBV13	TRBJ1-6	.	TGTGCCAGCAGCTTAGTTGCAGGGAATTCTAATTCACCCCTCCACTTT	CASSLVAGNSNSPLHF
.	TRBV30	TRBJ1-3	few	TGTGCCTGGAGTCCCTTCAGAGGGGGTGGTGGAAACACCATATATTTT	CAWSPFRGGGGNTIYF